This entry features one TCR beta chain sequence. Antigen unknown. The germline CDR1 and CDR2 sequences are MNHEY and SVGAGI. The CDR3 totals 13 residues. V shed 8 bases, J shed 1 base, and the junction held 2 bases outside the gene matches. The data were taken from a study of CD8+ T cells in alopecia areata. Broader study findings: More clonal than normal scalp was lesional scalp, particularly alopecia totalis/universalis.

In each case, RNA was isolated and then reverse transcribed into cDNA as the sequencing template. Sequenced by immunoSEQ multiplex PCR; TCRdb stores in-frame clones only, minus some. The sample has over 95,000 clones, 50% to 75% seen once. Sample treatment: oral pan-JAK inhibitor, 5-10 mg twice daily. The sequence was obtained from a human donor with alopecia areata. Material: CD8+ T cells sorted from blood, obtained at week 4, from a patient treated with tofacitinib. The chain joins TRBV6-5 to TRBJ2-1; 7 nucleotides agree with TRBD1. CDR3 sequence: CASRDRSYNEQFF. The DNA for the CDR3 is TGTGCCAGCCGGGACAGATCCTACAATGAGCAGTTCTTC.